This entry lists 22 T cell receptor beta chains sequenced from one sample in a study of cytomegalovirus exposure and HLA in healthy donors. A multiplex PCR was run with 60 Vbeta primers and 13 Jbeta primers. Generated by immunoSEQ multiplex PCR, the TCRdb table keeps only in-frame clones and is missing some. This sample has about 160,000 clones, with around 70% found just once. What was sequenced was PBMCs. The receptors stem from a man aged 18 to 30 in good health and CMV-seropositive.

This sequence joins TRBV30 and TRBJ1-5; maybe TRBD1 (5 bases). This CDR3 comprises 14 residues. Germline loops: CDR1 GTSNPN, CDR2 SVGIG (reference sequence). Deletions cut 3 bases from V and 5 bases from J, with 14 bases between. This chain's CDR3 is CAWRGLGSDQPQHF. CDR3 nucleotide sequence: TGTGCCTGGAGGGGGCTAGGATCAGATCAGCCCCAGCATTTT. The whole variable domain, filled in from reference TRBV30 and TRBJ1-5, reads SQTIHQWPATLVQPVGSPLSLECTVEGTSNPNLYWYRQAAGRGLQLLFYSVGIGQISSEVPQNLSASRPQDRQFILSSKKLLLSDSGFYLCAWRGLGSDQPQHFGDGTRLSIL.

The rearrangement joins TRBV11-3 to TRBJ2-2; the match to TRBD1 covers 7 bases. V was pared by 1 base and J by 3 bases, with 5 bases of the junction left unmatched. This CDR3 has 16 residues. Germline V gives CDR1 SGHNT, CDR2 YENEEA. The CDR3 nucleotides read TGTGCCAGCAGCTTAGCGACCCAGGGGGACACCGGGGAGCTGTTTTTT. This sequence encodes CASSLATQGDTGELFF.

The rearrangement uses TRBV30 and TRBJ2-3; the D is unclear. Trimming removed 0 bases from V and 1 base from J, with 8 bases in between. In germline, CDR1 is GTSNPN, CDR2 SVGIG (reference sequence). The CDR3 is 14 amino acids. The CDR3 coding sequence is TGTGCCTGGAGTGTAATCCTAGGCACAGATACGCAGTATTTT. Its protein product is CAWSVILGTDTQYF.

This clone was detected only a few times. The chain carries TRBV9 and TRBJ2-5; 9 bases fit TRBD2. Germline V gene data show CDR1 as SGDLS and CDR2 as YYNGEE. The length of the CDR3 is 13 residues. The V gene end was trimmed by 0 bases and the J gene end by 7 bases; junction bases not matched to a gene: 1. The CDR3 sequence: CASSVAAGGTQYF. CDR3 coding DNA: TGTGCCAGCAGCGTAGCAGCGGGGGGGACCCAGTACTTC.

The chain carries TRBV6-1 and TRBJ2-2, with a possible D match to TRBD1 (5 bases). In germline, CDR1 is MNHNS, CDR2 SASEGT. The CDR3 contains 12 residues. Trimming cost V 8 bases and J 7 bases, with 11 bases left between them. The CDR3 DNA follows: TGTGCCAGCCATACAGGAGACGGGGAGCTGTTTTTT. This sequence encodes CASHTGDGELFF.

J is TRBJ1-2 and V is TRBV4-1; D perhaps matches TRBD1 (5 bases). Per germline, CDR1 MGHRA and CDR2 YSYEKL. Trimming took off 1 base at V and 5 bases at J, with 11 bases between the two ends. There are 14 residues in the CDR3. The CDR3 DNA reads TGCGCCAGCAGCCAAGGGGTCAGGGATTATGGCTACACCTTC. It yields the protein CASSQGVRDYGYTF.

This clone was picked up a small number of times. This chain links TRBV9 with TRBJ1-4, with TRBD1 identical over 12 bases. The CDR3 covers 14 residues. V shed 3 bases and J 8 bases; nucleotides not matched to a gene: 2. Germline-derived CDR1 and CDR2 are SGDLS and YYNGEE. The CDR3: CASSAGTGGEKLFF. In DNA, the CDR3 is TGTGCCAGCAGCGCCGGGACAGGGGGCGAAAAACTGTTTTTT. The full variable domain, with the rest looked up from reference TRBV9 and TRBJ1-4, is DSGVTQTPKHLITATGQRVTLRCSPRSGDLSVYWYQQSLDQGLQFLIQYYNGEERAKGNILERFSAQQFPDLHSELNLSSLELGDSALYFCASSAGTGGEKLFFGSGTQLSVL.

This sequence joins TRBV7-2 and TRBJ2-5; TRBD2 is a possible D gene (6 bases). Germline CDR1 and CDR2: SGHTA and FQGNSA. V lost 4 bases, J lost 4 bases, and 10 bases lay in between. The CDR3 consists of 13 residues. The CDR3 nucleotides are TGTGCCAGCAGCTCCACTAGCCCAGAGACCCAGTACTTC. Its translation is CASSSTSPETQYF.

J is TRBJ1-2 and V is TRBV7-8, with D possibly matching TRBD1 (5 bases). Per germline, CDR1 SGHVS and CDR2 FQNEAQ. V lost 0 bases to trimming and J lost 0 bases, with 8 bases between them. This CDR3 is 15 amino acids long. CDR3 DNA: TGTGCCAGCAGCTTAGCGGGGGGGACTAACTATGGCTACACCTTC. Protein: CASSLAGGTNYGYTF.

This clone was found a few times. The rearrangement uses TRBV5-6 and TRBJ1-2, with 9 bases lining up with TRBD1. Germline V gives CDR1 SGHDT, CDR2 YYEEEE. V gave up 2 bases and J gave up 8 bases; unmatched junction bases: 7. CDR3 length: 14 residues. CDR3: CASSFNRGLMGYTF. Here the CDR3 DNA reads TGTGCCAGCAGCTTTAACAGGGGGCTGATGGGCTACACCTTC.

This clone was counted between two and nine times. The rearrangement joins TRBV19 to TRBJ1-1; D not resolved. The CDR3 has 13 amino acids. CDR1 is LNHDA, CDR2 SQIVND, per germline (reference sequence). The germline V and J ends were trimmed by 4 bases and 6 bases, with 12 bases remaining between them. The DNA for the CDR3 is TGTGCCAGTAGTACCCAGGCTGGTGCTGAAGCTTTCTTT. Translation: CASSTQAGAEAFF.

This clone was found once. The chain links TRBV21-1 to TRBJ2-3; the table assigns TRBD1, which was not confirmed against the DNA. TRBV21-1 is a recognized pseudogene. The CDR3 length is 16 residues. The CDR3 nucleotides read TGTGCCAGCAGCTGCGGACAGACCGAAATAACAGATACGCAGTATTTT. Protein: CASSCGQTEITDTQYF.

CDR3 nucleotides: TGTGCCAGCAGCTTGCCGGGGGACACTGAAGCTTTCTTT. This translates into CASSLPGDTEAFF. The chain uses TRBV5-4 and TRBJ1-1; the D gene is possibly TRBD1 (5 bases). The length of the CDR3 is 13 residues. Trimming left V 1 base short and J 3 bases short, with 7 bases between. Germline CDR1 is SGHNT and CDR2 is YYREEE (reference sequence).

The chain has TRBV6-5 and TRBJ2-5; TRBD2 matches at 10 bases. Trimming cost V 5 bases and J 4 bases; bases outside gene matches: 4. Germline values: CDR1 MNHEY, CDR2 SVGAGI. The CDR3 sequence is 14 residues long. CDR3 residues: CASSMGLARETQYF. The CDR3 nucleotides read TGTGCCAGCAGTATGGGACTAGCGCGAGAGACCCAGTACTTC.

This chain links TRBV28 with TRBJ1-4; 8 bases are a match to TRBD1. V shed 6 bases, J shed 8 bases, and the junction held 11 bases outside the gene matches. Germline V lookup: CDR1 MDHEN, CDR2 SYDVKM. The CDR3 has 15 residues. The CDR3 protein is CASSPGGQGKEKLFF. The CDR3 region has the DNA TGTGCCAGCAGCCCCGGAGGACAGGGAAAAGAAAAACTGTTTTTT.

V gene TRBV25-1 combines with J gene TRBJ2-5; 11 nucleotides match TRBD1. Germline CDR1 is MGHDK and CDR2 is SYGVNS. The CDR3 loop spans 16 amino acids. J lost 4 bases, V lost 4 bases, and 8 bases had no gene match. In DNA, the CDR3 is TGTGCCAGCAGTGTTGTCCGGGACAGGGGGAGAGAGACCCAGTACTTC. Its protein is CASSVVRDRGRETQYF.

V and J are TRBV27 and TRBJ1-6; weak D call: TRBD1 (5 bases). The CDR3 is 14 residues long. Trimming left V 6 bases short and J 6 bases short, with 12 bases between. From germline, CDR1 is MNHEY and CDR2 SMNVEV (reference sequence). The CDR3 DNA follows: TGTGCCAGCAGCCGCGACAGCGTTAATTCACCCCTCCACTTT. It is translated as CASSRDSVNSPLHF.

The genes are TRBV14 and TRBJ1-4; 9 bases are a match to TRBD1. The CDR3 totals 16 residues. Germline loops: CDR1 SGHDN, CDR2 FVKESK. V shed 3 bases, J shed 7 bases, and the junction held 9 bases outside the gene matches. In DNA, the CDR3 is TGTGCCAGCAGCCAGTACCGGGACAGGGTTGGTGAAAAACTGTTTTTT. It encodes CASSQYRDRVGEKLFF.

The chain joins TRBV27 to TRBJ1-2, with D possibly TRBD1 on 5 matching bases. The V end was cut by 5 bases, the J end by 4 bases, with 14 bases between. Germline V gene data show CDR1 as MNHEY and CDR2 as SMNVEV (reference sequence). The CDR3 is made up of 14 amino acids. This chain's CDR3 is CASSPRDGPYGYTF. DNA for the CDR3: TGTGCCAGCAGTCCGCGGGACGGCCCCTATGGCTACACCTTC.

The chain is built from TRBV30 and TRBJ2-2, with D uncertain. Germline CDR1 is GTSNPN and CDR2 is SVGIG (reference sequence). The CDR3 loop spans 16 amino acids. V lost 2 bases, J lost 0 bases, and 13 bases lay in between. CDR3 in amino acids: CAWSPPGVPNTGELFF. In nucleotides, the CDR3 is TGTGCCTGGAGTCCCCCCGGAGTCCCGAACACCGGGGAGCTGTTTTTT.

This sequence joins TRBV2 and TRBJ1-4; the D gene is possibly TRBD1 (5 bases). CDR3 length equals 14 residues. The germline gives CDR1 SNHLY, CDR2 FYNNEI. The V end was cut by 5 bases, the J end by 7 bases, with 14 bases between. The CDR3 here is CASSLPRGGEKLFF. In DNA form, the CDR3 reads TGTGCCAGCAGTCTCCCGAGGGGAGGTGAAAAACTGTTTTTT.

Comment on this clone: The same CDR3 arises from other DNA sequences in this sample as well. V and J are TRBV7-3 and TRBJ1-1, with 8 bases identical to TRBD1. J gave up 11 bases and V 6 bases, and 17 bases lay outside the gene matches. Germline-derived CDR1 and CDR2 are SGHTA and FQGTGA. The CDR3 totals 15 residues. The CDR3 DNA reads TGTGCCAGCAGGCGAACTTCGACAGGGGAGTCGGAGGCTTTCTTT. Protein: CASRRTSTGESEAFF.